The clone carrying this T cell receptor (beta chain) was seen many times. Its antigen is not identified. As the method for making TCR beta libraries, quantitative 5'-RACE with molecular barcodes was used. MiXCR, applied by TCRdb to the 5' RACE reads, yields one record per CDR3 protein. The top ten hold 2.2% of the sample, which has over 60,000 distinct CDR3 sequences, 5.3% seen once. This entry comes from a study of CD8 T cells in ankylosing spondylitis. Study observations and caveats: Prior literature has documented some motif variants in synovial fluid and blood from reactive arthritis. Matched ankylosing spondylitis synovial fluid reportedly showed significant enrichment of disease-linked clones. Within ankylosing spondylitis blood, a TCR beta motif made up of seven to nine highly homologous variants appeared to be characteristic.

The CDR3 runs 13 residues. Trimming pared 10 bases from V and 6 bases from J, leaving 18 bases between. Germline lookup yields CDR1 MDHEN and CDR2 SYDVKM. The sequencing sample was made of blood, either unsorted or a sorted T cell fraction (not recorded which). The chain carries TRBV28 and TRBJ1-2, with D possibly being TRBD1 (6 bases). The TCR was taken from a male donor with ankylosing spondylitis or in good health (not recorded which). In DNA form, the CDR3 reads TGTGCCACTCCCCGGGTGGGGGCCGATGGCTACACCTTC. It codes for CATPRVGADGYTF.